This T cell receptor beta chain is drawn from a study of regulatory T cells in long-lasting Graves disease. The wider study: Antithyroid drug intake by newly diagnosed Graves' patients had lasted under 3 months.

This clonotype was counted many times. The target antigen is unknown. The sample's time point: newly diagnosed GD, antithyroid drugs for less than 3 months. Researchers made the TCR library from RNA that was extracted from PBMCs. V lost 6 bases, J lost 1 base, and 5 bases stayed unmatched. This CDR3 spans 14 amino acids. From germline, CDR1 is DFQATT and CDR2 SNEGSKA (reference sequence). With iRepertoire HTBI primers and Arm-PCR of CDR3 regions, TCR beta libraries were built. From the multiplex PCR reads, TCRdb called clonotypes with MiXCR, one entry per CDR3 protein. In the table there are 240,000 or so distinct CDR3 sequences, around 20% of which are singletons. Points from the study as a whole: The number of shared public clonotypes was higher in persistent patients (more than 2,500) than new patients (about 910).

This chain uses TRBV20-1 with TRBJ2-7; 11 nucleotides line up with TRBD2. Sequences were derived from peripheral blood mononuclear cells (PBMCs), sampled at new diagnosis, from a patient treated with antithyroid drugs. The TCR comes from a female donor with Graves disease. CDR3 loop: CSAFSGGGSYEQYF. CDR3 sequence (DNA): TGCAGTGCGTTTAGCGGGGGGGGATCCTACGAGCAGTACTTC.